The next 13 T cell receptor beta chains were all read from a single sample in a study of Ad26.COV2.S vaccination and SARS-CoV-2 variants. Indicated treatment: roughly 18 received Ad26.COV2.S at low or high dose, single or two shots; roughly five received placebo; per-sample allocation not given. All samples were drawn on day 63, counting from the first vaccine or placebo injection. Profiling relied on immunoSEQ multiplex PCR, and the TCRdb table lists in-frame clones only, not all of them. The sample records 350,000 to 400,000 clones, roughly nine tenths being singletons. The material was peripheral blood, obtained in a trial of Ad26.COV2.S vaccine versus placebo. These receptors were collected from a person aged 18-60 years who received the Ad26.COV2.S COVID-19 vaccine or a placebo.

The chain uses TRBV2 and TRBJ1-1; possibly TRBD1 for D (5 bases). The ends were cut back, 5 bases at V and 4 bases at J, with 14 bases in the middle. The CDR3 is made up of 14 amino acids. Germline CDR1 and CDR2: SNHLY and FYNNEI. CDR3 residues: CASSPLMGGTEAFF. DNA for the CDR3: TGTGCCAGCAGTCCCCTGATGGGGGGCACTGAAGCTTTCTTT.

This chain links TRBV14 with TRBJ2-3; D remains unclear. The CDR3 extends over 14 amino acids. Germline V gives CDR1 SGHDN, CDR2 FVKESK. Trimming left V 1 base short and J 2 bases short, with 7 bases between. CDR3 residues: CASSQVIYTDTQYF. The CDR3 DNA is TGTGCCAGCAGCCAAGTAATCTACACAGATACGCAGTATTTT.

V and J are TRBV20-1 and TRBJ1-6; no firm D call. The CDR3 has 11 residues. Germline V gene lookup returns CDR1 DFQATT and CDR2 SNEGSKA (reference sequence). Deletions cut 3 bases from V and 7 bases from J, with 4 bases between. CDR3 in amino acids: CSASWNSPLHF. The CDR3 DNA reads TGCAGTGCTAGTTGGAATTCACCCCTCCACTTT.

The V gene is TRBV12-5, the J gene TRBJ1-4; 10 nucleotides align to TRBD1. Germline lookup yields CDR1 LGHNT and CDR2 FRNRAP. The V gene end was trimmed by 1 base and the J gene end by 3 bases; junction bases not matched to a gene: 11. The CDR3 runs 19 residues. CDR3 sequence (DNA): TGTGCTAGTGGTTTGGCAAGCGGGACAGGGGAAGGCTCTAATGAAAAACTGTTTTTT. Amino acid sequence: CASGLASGTGEGSNEKLFF. The entire variable domain, with the rest obtained from reference TRBV12-5 and TRBJ1-4, is as follows: DARVTQTPRHKVTEMGQEVTMRCQPILGHNTVFWYRQTMMQGLELLAYFRNRAPLDDSGMPKDRFSAEMPDATLATLKIQPSEPRDSAVYFCASGLASGTGEGSNEKLFFGSGTQLSVL.

CDR3 amino acids: CASSGQGGETQYF. CDR3 in DNA: TGTGCCAGCAGCGGACAGGGTGGAGAGACCCAGTACTTC. This chain uses TRBV7-9 with TRBJ2-5; TRBD1 matches 8 bases. V lost 5 bases, J lost 4 bases, and 3 bases stayed unmatched. This CDR3 region has 13 residues. The germline gives CDR1 SEHNR, CDR2 FQNEAQ (reference sequence).

This chain uses TRBV20-1 with TRBJ2-5, with 9 bases that match TRBD1. This CDR3 is 11 amino acids long. The germline V gene encodes CDR1 DFQATT and CDR2 SNEGSKA (reference sequence). CDR3 residues: CSGQGQETQYF. CDR3 nucleotide sequence: TGCTCGGGACAGGGCCAAGAGACCCAGTACTTC.

Comments on this clone: The sample contains more than one DNA sequence encoding this CDR3. The rearrangement uses TRBV9 and TRBJ1-1; no clear D. CDR1 and CDR2 from the germline V gene are SGDLS and YYNGEE. V lost 0 bases, J lost 8 bases, and 11 bases lay in between. CDR3 length equals 13 residues. CDR3 sequence reads: CASSVVSGVEAFF. Written as DNA, the CDR3 is TGTGCCAGCAGCGTAGTAAGCGGGGTGGAAGCTTTCTTT.

V is TRBV5-1 and J is TRBJ2-1; 8 bases are shared with TRBD2. The junction had 5 bases not matched to a gene; V was cut back by 0 bases and J by 6 bases. This CDR3 spans 15 amino acids. Germline V gene sequence: CDR1 SGHRS, CDR2 YFSETQ. The CDR3 reads CASSLAGLARNEQFF. Here the CDR3 DNA reads TGCGCCAGCAGCTTGGCCGGACTAGCTCGCAATGAGCAGTTCTTC.

There are a few counts of this clone. The V gene is TRBV18, the J gene TRBJ1-5; D not resolved. Trimming removed 3 bases at V and 8 bases at J, with 17 bases between. This CDR3 has 15 amino acids. Germline V CDR1 and CDR2: KGHSH, LQKENI. Here the CDR3 reads CASSPNEGSREPQHF. The CDR3 DNA sequence: TGTGCCAGCTCACCTAATGAGGGCTCTCGAGAGCCCCAGCATTTT.

CDR3 sequence reads: CASSFYGQGGATDTQYF. The CDR3 DNA is TGTGCCAGCAGCTTCTACGGACAGGGAGGAGCAACCGATACGCAGTATTTT. This chain links TRBV5-4 with TRBJ2-3, with TRBD1 identical over 8 bases. CDR1 and CDR2 (germline): SGHNT, YYREEE (reference sequence). Unmatched junction bases numbered 14, after V lost 2 bases and J lost 6 bases. This CDR3 has 17 residues.

The chain employs TRBV7-2 and TRBJ2-5; D unresolved. Germline V CDR1 and CDR2: SGHTA, FQGNSA. This CDR3 has 13 amino acids. V lost 0 bases to trimming and J lost 4 bases, with 6 bases between them. The CDR3 sequence is CASSLARGETQYF. The CDR3, as DNA: TGTGCCAGCAGCTTAGCACGTGGAGAGACCCAGTACTTC.

The chain recombines TRBV12-3 or TRBV12-4 with TRBJ1-2; the D is unclear. The CDR3 spans 13 residues. V shed 2 bases and J shed 3 bases, with 7 bases lying between them. The CDR3 protein is CASSLSYDYGYTF. The CDR3 nucleotides read TGTGCCAGCAGTTTATCCTATGACTATGGCTACACCTTC.

This chain joins TRBV11-2 and TRBJ2-5; 10 positions agree with TRBD2. CDR3 length: 16 amino acids. From germline, CDR1 is SGHAT and CDR2 FQNNGV. With V trimmed by 0 bases and J by 1 base, 2 bases remained unmatched. The CDR3 sequence: CASSLDPSGGQETQYF. As DNA, the CDR3 is TGTGCCAGCAGCTTAGATCCTAGCGGGGGCCAAGAGACCCAGTACTTC.